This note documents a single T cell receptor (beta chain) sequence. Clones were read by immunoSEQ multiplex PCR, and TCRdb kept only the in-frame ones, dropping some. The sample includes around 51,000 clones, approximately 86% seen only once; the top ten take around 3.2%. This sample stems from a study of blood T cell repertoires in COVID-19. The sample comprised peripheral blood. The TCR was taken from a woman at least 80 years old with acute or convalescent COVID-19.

CDR3: CASSQSPGLSYEQYF. In nucleotides, the CDR3 is TGCGCCAGCAGCCAATCCCCGGGACTGTCCTACGAGCAGTACTTC. The V gene is TRBV4-1, the J gene TRBJ2-7; a possible D gene is TRBD2 (6 bases). The CDR3 totals 15 residues. The germline V gene encodes CDR1 MGHRA and CDR2 YSYEKL. The V and J ends lost 2 bases and 1 base respectively, with 12 bases between them.